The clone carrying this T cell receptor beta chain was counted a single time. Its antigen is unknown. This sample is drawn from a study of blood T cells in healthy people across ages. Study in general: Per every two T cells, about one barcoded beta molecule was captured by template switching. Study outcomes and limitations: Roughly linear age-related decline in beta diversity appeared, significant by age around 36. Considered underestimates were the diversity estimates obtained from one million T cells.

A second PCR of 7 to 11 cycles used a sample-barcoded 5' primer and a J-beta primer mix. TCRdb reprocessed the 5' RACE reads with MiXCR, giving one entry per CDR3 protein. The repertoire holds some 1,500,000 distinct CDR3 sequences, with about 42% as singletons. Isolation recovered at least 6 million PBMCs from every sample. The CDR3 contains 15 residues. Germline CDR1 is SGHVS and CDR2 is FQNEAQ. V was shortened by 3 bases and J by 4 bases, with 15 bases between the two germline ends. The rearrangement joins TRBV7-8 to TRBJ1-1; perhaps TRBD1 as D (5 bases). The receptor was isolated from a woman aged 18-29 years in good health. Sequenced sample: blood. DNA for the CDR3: TGTGCCAGCAGCTTGTCCCAGGGTGGACCCACTGAAGCTTTCTTT. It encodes CASSLSQGGPTEAFF.